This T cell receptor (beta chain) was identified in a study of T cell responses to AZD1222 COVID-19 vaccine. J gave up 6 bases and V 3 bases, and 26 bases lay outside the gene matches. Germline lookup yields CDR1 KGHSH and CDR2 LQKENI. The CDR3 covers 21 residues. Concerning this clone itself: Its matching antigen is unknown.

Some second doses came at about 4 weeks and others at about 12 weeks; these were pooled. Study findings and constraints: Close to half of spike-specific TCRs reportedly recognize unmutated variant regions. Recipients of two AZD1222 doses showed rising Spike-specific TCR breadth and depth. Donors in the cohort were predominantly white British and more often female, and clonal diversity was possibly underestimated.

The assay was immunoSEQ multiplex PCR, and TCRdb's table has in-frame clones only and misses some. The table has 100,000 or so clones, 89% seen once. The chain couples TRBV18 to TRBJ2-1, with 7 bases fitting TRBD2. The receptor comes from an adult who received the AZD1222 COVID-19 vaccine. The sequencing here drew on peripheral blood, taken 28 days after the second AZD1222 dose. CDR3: CASSPTPKREAGLEISNEQFF. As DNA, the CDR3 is TGTGCCAGCTCACCGACCCCAAAGAGGGAAGCAGGACTAGAAATTAGCAATGAGCAGTTCTTC.